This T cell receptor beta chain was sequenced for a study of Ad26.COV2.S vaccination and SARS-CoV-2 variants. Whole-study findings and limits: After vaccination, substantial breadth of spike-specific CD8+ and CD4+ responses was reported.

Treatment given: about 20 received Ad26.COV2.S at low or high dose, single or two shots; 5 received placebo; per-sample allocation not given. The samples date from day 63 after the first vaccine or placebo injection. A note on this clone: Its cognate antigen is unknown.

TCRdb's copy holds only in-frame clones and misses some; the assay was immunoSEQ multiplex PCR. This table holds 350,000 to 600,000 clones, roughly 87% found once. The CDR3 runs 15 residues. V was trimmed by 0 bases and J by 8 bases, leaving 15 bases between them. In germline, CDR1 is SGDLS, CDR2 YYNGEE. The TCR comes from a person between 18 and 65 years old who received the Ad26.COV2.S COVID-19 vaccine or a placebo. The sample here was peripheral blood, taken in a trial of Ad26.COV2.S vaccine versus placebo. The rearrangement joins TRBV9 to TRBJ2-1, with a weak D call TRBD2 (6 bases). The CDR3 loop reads CASSVEASANDEQFF. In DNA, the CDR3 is TGTGCCAGCAGCGTAGAGGCTAGCGCGAACGATGAGCAGTTCTTC.